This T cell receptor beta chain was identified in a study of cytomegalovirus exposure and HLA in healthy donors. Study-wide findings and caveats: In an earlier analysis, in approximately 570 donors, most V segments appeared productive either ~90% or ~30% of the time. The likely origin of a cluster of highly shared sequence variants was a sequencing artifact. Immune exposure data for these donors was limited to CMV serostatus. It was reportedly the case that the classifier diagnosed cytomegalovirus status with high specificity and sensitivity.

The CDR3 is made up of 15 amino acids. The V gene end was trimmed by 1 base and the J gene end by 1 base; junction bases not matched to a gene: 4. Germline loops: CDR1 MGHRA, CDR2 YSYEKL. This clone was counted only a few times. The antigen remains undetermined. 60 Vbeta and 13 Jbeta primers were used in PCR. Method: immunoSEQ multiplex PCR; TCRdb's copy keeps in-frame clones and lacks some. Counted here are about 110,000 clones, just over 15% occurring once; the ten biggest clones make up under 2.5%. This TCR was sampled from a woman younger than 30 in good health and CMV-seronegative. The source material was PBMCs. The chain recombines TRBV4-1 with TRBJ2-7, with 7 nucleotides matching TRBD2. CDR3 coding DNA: TGCGCCAGCAGCCAAGTGGGGAGGGGATCCTACGAGCAGTACTTC. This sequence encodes CASSQVGRGSYEQYF.